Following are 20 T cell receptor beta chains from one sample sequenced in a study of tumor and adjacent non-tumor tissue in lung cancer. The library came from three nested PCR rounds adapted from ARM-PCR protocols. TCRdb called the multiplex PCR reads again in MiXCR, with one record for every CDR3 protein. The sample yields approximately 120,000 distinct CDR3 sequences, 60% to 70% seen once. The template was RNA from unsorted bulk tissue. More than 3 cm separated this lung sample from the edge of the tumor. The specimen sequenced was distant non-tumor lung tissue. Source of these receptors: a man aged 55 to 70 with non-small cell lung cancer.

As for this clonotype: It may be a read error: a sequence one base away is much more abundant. CDR3 DNA: TGTGCCAGCAGTTCCAAGCACGAGCAGTACTTC. Protein sequence: CASSSKHEQYF. This sequence joins TRBV6-5 and TRBJ2-7; D uncertain. The length of the CDR3 is 11 residues. The V gene lost 4 bases and the J gene lost 5 bases, with 6 bases spanning the gap. Per the germline V gene, CDR1 is MNHEY and CDR2 is SVGAGI.

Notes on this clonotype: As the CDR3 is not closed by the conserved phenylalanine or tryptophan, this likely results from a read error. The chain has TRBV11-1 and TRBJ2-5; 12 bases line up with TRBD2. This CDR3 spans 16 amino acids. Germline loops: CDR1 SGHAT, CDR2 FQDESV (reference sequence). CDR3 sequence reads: CASNQRTSGAQETQYL. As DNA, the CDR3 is TGTGCCAGCAACCAGAGGACTAGCGGGGCCCAAGAGACACAGTACCTC.

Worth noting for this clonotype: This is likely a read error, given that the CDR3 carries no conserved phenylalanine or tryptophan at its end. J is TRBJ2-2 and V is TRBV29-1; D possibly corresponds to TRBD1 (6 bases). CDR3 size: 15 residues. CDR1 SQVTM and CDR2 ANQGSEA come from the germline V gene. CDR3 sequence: CSAAGGRGNTGELFI. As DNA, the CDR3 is TGCAGTGCTGCGGGTGGCAGGGGGAACACCGGGGAGCTGTTTATT.

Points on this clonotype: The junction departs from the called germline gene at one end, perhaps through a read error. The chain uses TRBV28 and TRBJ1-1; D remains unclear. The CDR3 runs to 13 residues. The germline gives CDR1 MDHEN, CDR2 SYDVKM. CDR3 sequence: CVSILGMSTETFF. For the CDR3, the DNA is TGTGTCAGCATCCTGGGAATGAGCACTGAAACTTTCTTT.

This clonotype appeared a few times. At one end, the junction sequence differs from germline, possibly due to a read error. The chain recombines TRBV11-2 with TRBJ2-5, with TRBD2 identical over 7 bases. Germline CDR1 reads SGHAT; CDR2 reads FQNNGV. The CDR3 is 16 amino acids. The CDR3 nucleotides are TGTGCCAGCAGCCTCCGTACCAGCGGGGTGGGGGAGACCCAGTACTTT. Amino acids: CASSLRTSGVGETQYF.

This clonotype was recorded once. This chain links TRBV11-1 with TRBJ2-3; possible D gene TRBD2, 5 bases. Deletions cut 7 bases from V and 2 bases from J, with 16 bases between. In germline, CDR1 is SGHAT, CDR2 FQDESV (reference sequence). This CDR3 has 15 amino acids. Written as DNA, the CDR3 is TGTGCCAGCAACTTTCCTAGCATAAACACAGATACGCAGTATTTT. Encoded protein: CASNFPSINTDTQYF.

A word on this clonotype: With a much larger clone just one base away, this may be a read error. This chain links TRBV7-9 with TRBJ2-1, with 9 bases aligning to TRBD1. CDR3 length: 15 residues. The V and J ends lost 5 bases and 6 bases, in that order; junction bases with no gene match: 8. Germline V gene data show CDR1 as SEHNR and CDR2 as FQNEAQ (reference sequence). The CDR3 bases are TGTGCCAGCAGCCTACTGGGACAGGGTCTCAATGAGCAGTTCTTC. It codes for CASSLLGQGLNEQFF.

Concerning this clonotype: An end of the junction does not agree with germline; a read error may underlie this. The DNA of the CDR3 is TGTGCCTGCAGTCGACAAGCGGGGACCTACGAGCAGTACTTC. This sequence encodes CACSRQAGTYEQYF. The chain recombines TRBV28 with TRBJ2-7; 7 bases line up with TRBD2. Germline CDR1 is MDHEN and CDR2 is SYDVKM. CDR3 length: 14 residues.

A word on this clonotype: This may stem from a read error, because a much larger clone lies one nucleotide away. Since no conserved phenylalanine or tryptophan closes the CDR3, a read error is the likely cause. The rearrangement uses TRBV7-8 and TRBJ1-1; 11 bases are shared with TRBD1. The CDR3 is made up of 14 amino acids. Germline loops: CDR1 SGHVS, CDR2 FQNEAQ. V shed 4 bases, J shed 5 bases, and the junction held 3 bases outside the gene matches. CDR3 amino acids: CASSSDRGLTEAFS. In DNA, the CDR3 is TGTGCCAGCAGCTCGGACAGGGGGCTTACTGAAGCTTTCTCT.

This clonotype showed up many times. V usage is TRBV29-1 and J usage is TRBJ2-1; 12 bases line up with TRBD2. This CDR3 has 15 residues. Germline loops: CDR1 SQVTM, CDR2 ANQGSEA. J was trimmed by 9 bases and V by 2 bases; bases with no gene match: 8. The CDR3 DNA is TGCAGCGTTGAAACCCCGACTAGCGGGAGTGGTGAGCAGTTCTTC. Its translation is CSVETPTSGSGEQFF.

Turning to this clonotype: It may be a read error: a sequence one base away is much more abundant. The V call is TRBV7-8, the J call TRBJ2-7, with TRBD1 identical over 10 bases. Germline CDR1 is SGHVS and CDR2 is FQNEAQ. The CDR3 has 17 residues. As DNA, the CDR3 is TGTGCCTGCAGCGTTAGTTCCGGGACAGGGGCTACGTACGAGCAGTACTTC. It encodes CACSVSSGTGATYEQYF. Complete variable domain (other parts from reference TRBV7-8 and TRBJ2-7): GAGVSQSPRYKVAKRGQDVALRCDPISGHVSLFWYQQALGQGPEFLTYFQNEAQLDKSGLPSDRFFAERPEGSVSTLKIQRTQQEDSAVYLCACSVSSGTGATYEQYFGPGTRLTVT.

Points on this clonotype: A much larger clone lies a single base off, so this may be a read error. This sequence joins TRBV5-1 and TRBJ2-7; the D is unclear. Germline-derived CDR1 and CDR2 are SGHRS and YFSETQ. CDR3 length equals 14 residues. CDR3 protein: CVSSLAVRSYEQYF. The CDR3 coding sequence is TGCGTCAGCAGCTTGGCCGTAAGATCCTACGAGCAGTACTTC.

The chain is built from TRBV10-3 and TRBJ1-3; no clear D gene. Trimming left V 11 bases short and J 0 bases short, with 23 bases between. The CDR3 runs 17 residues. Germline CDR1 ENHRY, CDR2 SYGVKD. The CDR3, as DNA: TGTGCCTCTACCCCGAGGGTGCAGGCTGACTCTGGAAACACCATATATTTT. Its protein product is CASTPRVQADSGNTIYF.

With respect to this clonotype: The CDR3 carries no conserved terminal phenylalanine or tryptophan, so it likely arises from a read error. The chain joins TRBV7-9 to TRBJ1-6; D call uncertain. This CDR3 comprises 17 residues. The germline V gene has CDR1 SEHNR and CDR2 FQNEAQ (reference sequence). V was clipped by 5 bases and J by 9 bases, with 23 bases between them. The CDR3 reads CASSHTTAGARTSPLHS. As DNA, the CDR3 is TGTGCCAGCAGCCATACAACGGCCGGAGCAAGGACTTCACCCCTCCACTCT.

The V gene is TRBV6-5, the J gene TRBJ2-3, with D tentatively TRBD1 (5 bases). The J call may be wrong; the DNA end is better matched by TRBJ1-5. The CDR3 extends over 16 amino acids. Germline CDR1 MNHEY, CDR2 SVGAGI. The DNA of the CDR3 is TGTGCCAGCAGCCAGCGGACTAGCGGGGGTCGAGATACGCAGCATTTT. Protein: CASSQRTSGGRDTQHF.

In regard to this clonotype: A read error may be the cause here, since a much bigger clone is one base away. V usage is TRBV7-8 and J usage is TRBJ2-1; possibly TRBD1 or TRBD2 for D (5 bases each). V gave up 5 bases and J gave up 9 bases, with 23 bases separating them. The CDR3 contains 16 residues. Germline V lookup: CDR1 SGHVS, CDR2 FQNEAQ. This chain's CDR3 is CASSPPEVWGFGEQFF. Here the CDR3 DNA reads TGTGCCAGCAGCCCCCCGGAGGTGTGGGGGTTTGGTGAGCAGTTCTTC.

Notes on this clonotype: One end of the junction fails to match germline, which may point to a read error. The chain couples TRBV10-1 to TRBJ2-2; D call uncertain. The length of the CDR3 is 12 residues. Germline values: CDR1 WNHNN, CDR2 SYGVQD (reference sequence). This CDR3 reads CASSERPGELFF. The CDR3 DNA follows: TGCGCTAGCAGTGAGAGGCCCGGGGAGCTGTTTTTT.

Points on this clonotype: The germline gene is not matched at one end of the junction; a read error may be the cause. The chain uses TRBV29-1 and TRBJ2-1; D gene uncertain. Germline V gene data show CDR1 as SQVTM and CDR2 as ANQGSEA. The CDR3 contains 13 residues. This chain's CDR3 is CSISRSSYNEQLF. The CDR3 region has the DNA TGCAGCATCAGCCGCAGCTCCTACAATGAGCAGCTCTTC.

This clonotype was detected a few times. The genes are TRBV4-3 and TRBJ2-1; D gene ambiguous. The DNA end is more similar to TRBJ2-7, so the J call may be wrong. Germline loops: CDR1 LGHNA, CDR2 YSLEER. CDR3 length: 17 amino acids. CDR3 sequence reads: CASSQDPVRSSYNEQYF. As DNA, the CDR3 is TGCGCCAGCAGCCAAGATCCGGTTCGAAGCTCCTACAATGAGCAGTACTTC.

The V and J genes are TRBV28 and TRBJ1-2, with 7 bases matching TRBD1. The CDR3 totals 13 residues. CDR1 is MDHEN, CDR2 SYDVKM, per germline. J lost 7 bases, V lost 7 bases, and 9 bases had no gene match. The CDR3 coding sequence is TGTGCCAGCACCCCACAGGGGACGCGTGGCTACACCTTC. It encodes CASTPQGTRGYTF.